Listed below are T cell receptor beta chains from one sample, sequenced in a study of T cell repertoires in cytomegalovirus infection. No antigens are known for them. TCRdb processed the reads anew with MiXCR; each CDR3 protein has one entry. Of about 920,000 distinct CDR3 sequences listed, under 40% are singletons. Sequencing used cultured CD8+ T cells from PBMCs, obtained from culture after CMV antigen stimulation. Source of these receptors: a human donor in good health (CMV status not recorded). Some clones in this sample may be carry-over from other donors' samples. Each CDR3 is given with its conserved first and last residue. D genes are given only for firm matches. Rows give clone size only sometimes, using once, few, many, or a class for an expanded clone.

TRBV2	-	TRBJ1-4	-	CATQQGNEKLFF	TGTGCCACCCAGCAGGGGAATGAAAAACTGTTTTTT
TRBV6-1	TRBD1	TRBJ2-5	-	CASSEWGTGGQETQYF	TGTGCCAGCAGTGAATGGGGGACAGGGGGTCAAGAGACCCAGTACTTC
TRBV15	-	TRBJ1-2	-	CATSPRRGFGYTF	TGTGCCACCAGCCCTCGGAGGGGGTTCGGCTACACCTTC
TRBV19	-	TRBJ1-1	-	CASSMAPTQNTEAFF	TGTGCCAGTAGTATGGCTCCGACCCAGAACACTGAAGCTTTCTTT
TRBV7-8	-	TRBJ1-4	-	CVSSSPDHDEKPFF	TGTGTCAGCAGCTCCCCCGACCATGATGAAAAACCGTTTTTT
TRBV5-1	-	TRBJ1-4	few	CASSLDPWTATNEKLFF	TGCGCCAGCAGCTTGGACCCCTGGACAGCAACTAATGAAAAACTGTTTTTT
TRBV12-3/TRBV12-4	TRBD2	TRBJ2-4	few	CASTPKRGTPIAKNIQYF	TGTGCCAGCACCCCTAAGCGGGGGACACCAATAGCCAAAAACATTCAGTACTTC
TRBV5-5	-	TRBJ1-4	-	CASSSTAARNEKLFF	TGTGCCAGCAGCTCTACGGCGGCTCGTAATGAAAAACTGTTTTTT
TRBV19	-	TRBJ2-6	few	CASSIARAGANVLTF	TGTGCCAGTAGTATAGCAAGGGCTGGGGCCAACGTCCTGACTTTC
TRBV6-6	-	TRBJ2-6	-	CASSYRGANVLTF	TGTGCCAGCAGTTACCGGGGGGCCAACGTCCTGACTTTC
TRBV4-1	-	TRBJ2-1	-	CASSQGGSEQFF	TGCGCCAGCAGCCAGGGGGGCAGTGAGCAGTTCTTC
TRBV25-1	-	TRBJ2-7	-	CARWSVPAPGPTYEQYF	TGTGCCCGGTGGTCGGTCCCTGCCCCGGGGCCGACCTACGAGCAGTACTTC
TRBV14	-	TRBJ2-2	-	CASSQEWTGELFF	TGTGCCAGCAGCCAAGAATGGACCGGGGAGCTGTTTTTT
TRBV6-6	-	TRBJ1-2	-	CASEGGGYTF	TGTGCCAGTGAAGGGGGTGGCTACACCTTC
TRBV20-1	-	TRBJ2-5	-	CSAGGLARIPQETQYF	TGCAGTGCTGGGGGCCTAGCTCGGATCCCCCAAGAGACCCAGTACTTC
TRBV6-5	TRBD2	TRBJ2-1	-	CASRLGLGSGGAGEQFF	TGTGCCAGCAGACTAGGCCTCGGGAGCGGGGGGGCGGGGGAGCAGTTCTTC